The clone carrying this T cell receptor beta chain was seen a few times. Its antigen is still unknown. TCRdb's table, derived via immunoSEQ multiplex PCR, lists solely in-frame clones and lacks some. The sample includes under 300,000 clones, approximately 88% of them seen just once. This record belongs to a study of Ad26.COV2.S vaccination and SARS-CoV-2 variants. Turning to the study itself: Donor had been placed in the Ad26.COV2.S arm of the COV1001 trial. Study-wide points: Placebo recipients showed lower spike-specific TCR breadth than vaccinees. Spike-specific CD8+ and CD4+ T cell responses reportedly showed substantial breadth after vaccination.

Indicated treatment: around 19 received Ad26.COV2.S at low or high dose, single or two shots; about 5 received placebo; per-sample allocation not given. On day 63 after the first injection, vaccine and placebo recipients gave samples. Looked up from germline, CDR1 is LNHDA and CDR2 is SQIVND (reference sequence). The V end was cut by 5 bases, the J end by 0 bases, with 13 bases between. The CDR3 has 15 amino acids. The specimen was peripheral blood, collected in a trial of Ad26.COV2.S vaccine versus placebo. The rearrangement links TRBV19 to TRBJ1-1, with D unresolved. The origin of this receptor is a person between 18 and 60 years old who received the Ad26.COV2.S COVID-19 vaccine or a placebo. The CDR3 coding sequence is TGTGCCAGTAGTTCGGCGGTATTGATGAACACTGAAGCTTTCTTT. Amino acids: CASSSAVLMNTEAFF.